The T cell receptor (beta chain) described here comes from a study of cytomegalovirus exposure and HLA in healthy donors. Study-level findings and limits: Both high specificity and high sensitivity reportedly marked the classifier's diagnosis of cytomegalovirus status.

About this clone: Its antigen remains unknown.

The PCR had 60 Vbeta and 13 Jbeta primers. Sequencing was performed with immunoSEQ multiplex PCR; in TCRdb, only in-frame clones are kept and a portion is missing. The sample carries under 120,000 clones, 70% to 80% recorded once. The sequencing sample was made of PBMCs. This TCR was sampled from a female donor in good health and CMV-seropositive.

The CDR3 bases are TGTGCCAGCACCACCCAAACGCGGGGGCGGGCTGAAGCTTTCTTT. This translates into CASTTQTRGRAEAFF. The chain links TRBV28 to TRBJ1-1, with D perhaps matching TRBD1 (6 bases). The CDR3 spans 15 residues. V lost 7 bases to trimming and J lost 6 bases, with 21 bases between them. Germline loops: CDR1 MDHEN, CDR2 SYDVKM.